The TCR beta chain under discussion was sequenced for a study of blood T cell repertoires in COVID-19. The wider study: Donors in the United States, Italy and Spain gave samples during acute or convalescent COVID-19.

The table lists this clone with a count of one. TCRdb keeps only in-frame clones here, not all; method: immunoSEQ multiplex PCR. Here the sample spans 160,000 or so clones, more than 75% being singletons. Trimming removed 2 bases from V and 3 bases from J, with 18 bases in between. Germline assignment: CDR1 SGHRS and CDR2 YFSETQ. The length of the CDR3 is 17 residues. This TCR was sampled from a woman in her sixties or seventies with acute or convalescent COVID-19. The sample consisted of peripheral blood. The V gene is TRBV5-1, the J gene TRBJ2-1; the D gene is possibly TRBD2 (6 bases). CDR3 sequence reads: CASSFWPGLLYYNEQFF. The CDR3 DNA is TGCGCCAGCAGCTTTTGGCCGGGACTCTTATACTACAATGAGCAGTTCTTC.